A single sample gave rise to the 16 T cell receptor beta chains below, sequenced in a study of T cells after yellow fever vaccination (dated by TCRdb to about 2019). The treatment or condition tag for this specimen amounts to: live attenuated yellow fever vaccine strain. Libraries were built with 5' RACE. TCRdb records Illumina HiSeq 2500 as the sequencer. Using fastp at Q25 and MiXCR, TCRdb reprocessed the public reads and kept productive beta chains. Each entry merges the rows of one CDR3 protein and shows their most common DNA and genes. This sample has 320,000 or so distinct CDR3 sequences in its table, and approximately 8% of those were observed once. 15% to 20% of the sample lies in the top ten. The source material was PBMCs, sampled 45 days after the first yellow fever vaccination. These receptor sequences come from a young man who received the YFV17D yellow fever vaccine.

This clonotype was seen a handful of times. The chain recombines TRBV10-3 with TRBJ2-5; TRBD2 agrees at 8 bases. In germline, CDR1 is ENHRY, CDR2 SYGVKD. This CDR3 has 16 residues. V shed 3 bases, J shed 5 bases, and the junction held 11 bases outside the gene matches. CDR3 region: CAISDYALPGGETQYF. The CDR3 DNA sequence: TGTGCCATCAGTGATTACGCGCTACCGGGGGGGGAGACCCAGTACTTC.

In this sample, this clonotype turned up a few times. The chain links TRBV20-1 to TRBJ1-1; D is unclear. The CDR3 is made up of 12 amino acids. V was shortened by 2 bases and J by 13 bases, with 17 bases between the two germline ends. Germline V CDR1 and CDR2: DFQATT, SNEGSKA (reference sequence). The CDR3 sequence: CSARPLGQYRFF. The CDR3 DNA reads as TGCAGTGCTAGACCCCTAGGGCAGTACCGTTTCTTT.

V is TRBV5-1 and J is TRBJ2-2; no definite D call. The CDR3 sequence is 16 residues long. Germline CDR1 and CDR2: SGHRS and YFSETQ. The V gene lost 0 bases and the J gene lost 0 bases, with 9 bases spanning the gap. CDR3 protein: CASSLVTVTNTGELFF. CDR3 DNA: TGCGCCAGCAGCTTGGTTACCGTTACGAACACCGGGGAGCTGTTTTTT.

A few counts support this clonotype. The chain couples TRBV7-9 to TRBJ1-1, with a tentative D call TRBD1 (6 bases). Germline V gene sequence: CDR1 SEHNR, CDR2 FQNEAQ (reference sequence). Trimming took 3 bases from V and 6 from J, leaving 11 bases between them. The CDR3 extends over 13 amino acids. The CDR3 loop is CASSFLRGPEAFF. CDR3 DNA sequence: TGTGCCAGCAGCTTCCTCAGGGGTCCTGAAGCTTTCTTT.

This clonotype showed up just a few times. The rearrangement links TRBV20-1 to TRBJ1-2; perhaps TRBD1 as D (5 bases). Germline-derived CDR1 and CDR2 are DFQATT and SNEGSKA (reference sequence). The CDR3 has 15 amino acids. The ends were cut back, 3 bases at V and 3 bases at J, with 17 bases in the middle. CDR3 sequence reads: CSARSGTWPYYGYTF. The CDR3 DNA reads TGCAGTGCTAGGTCCGGGACTTGGCCATACTATGGCTACACCTTC.

This clonotype occurred many times. This sequence joins TRBV7-2 and TRBJ2-5; D is possibly TRBD2 (6 bases). Trimming stripped 5 bases from V and 5 bases from J, with 12 bases between. CDR3 length equals 13 residues. Germline CDR1 reads SGHTA; CDR2 reads FQGNSA. The CDR3 spells CASSQTRSETQYF. The CDR3 DNA follows: TGTGCCAGCAGCCAGACTAGATCGGAGACCCAGTACTTC.

This clonotype has a handful of counts. CDR3: CASSWGDGNTEAFF. DNA for the CDR3: TGCGCCAGCAGCTGGGGGGACGGGAACACTGAAGCTTTCTTT. The chain carries TRBV5-1 and TRBJ1-1; D is possibly TRBD1 (5 bases). Germline-derived CDR1 and CDR2 are SGHRS and YFSETQ. V shed 3 bases and J shed 1 base, with 10 bases lying between them. The CDR3 spans 14 residues.

There are many counts of this clonotype. The V call is TRBV7-2, the J call TRBJ2-3; 10 positions agree with TRBD1. The CDR3 has 16 amino acids. Losses at the gene ends were 5 bases for V and 3 bases for J; bases not matched to a gene: 8. Germline CDR1 SGHTA, CDR2 FQGNSA. Written as DNA, the CDR3 is TGTGCCAGCAGCCCCCTCGGACAGGGGGGAACAGATACGCAGTATTTT. This encodes CASSPLGQGGTDTQYF.

The J gene is TRBJ2-2, the V gene TRBV4-1; 10 nucleotides align to TRBD1. Per the germline V gene, CDR1 is MGHRA and CDR2 is YSYEKL. V was pared by 1 base and J by 3 bases, with 5 bases of the junction left unmatched. This CDR3 has 17 residues. CDR3 protein: CASSQGLDRGHTGELFF. CDR3 nucleotide sequence: TGCGCCAGCAGCCAAGGTCTTGACAGGGGGCACACCGGGGAGCTGTTTTTT.

This clonotype was detected a few times. This chain joins TRBV11-2 and TRBJ2-7; D is perhaps TRBD1 (5 bases). The CDR3 runs 15 residues. V was cut by 1 base and J by 6 bases, with 16 bases left in between. Germline CDR1 SGHAT, CDR2 FQNNGV. CDR3 loop: CASSLGPGSGFEQYF. The DNA of the CDR3 is TGTGCCAGCAGCTTAGGGCCGGGTTCAGGGTTCGAGCAGTACTTC.

There are many counts of this clonotype. This chain links TRBV3-1 with TRBJ2-7; 7 bases are a match to TRBD2. Looked up from germline, CDR1 is LGHDT and CDR2 is YNNKEL (reference sequence). The CDR3 extends over 13 amino acids. Trimming cost V 4 bases and J 2 bases; bases outside gene matches: 2. CDR3 coding DNA: TGTGCCAGCAGCCCCGGGACTACCTACGAGCAGTACTTC. Translated: CASSPGTTYEQYF.

The table lists this clonotype with many counts. The chain uses TRBV7-6 and TRBJ2-5; the D gene is possibly TRBD1 (7 bases). The V gene lost 5 bases and the J gene lost 3 bases, with 16 bases spanning the gap. CDR1 and CDR2 from the germline V gene are SGHVS and FNYEAQ. This CDR3 is built from 15 residues. This CDR3 is CASSPRQGGKETQYF. The CDR3 DNA sequence: TGTGCCAGCAGCCCCCGTCAGGGGGGAAAAGAGACCCAGTACTTC.

The V and J genes are TRBV9 and TRBJ1-2; D gene ambiguous. The germline gives CDR1 SGDLS, CDR2 YYNGEE. The CDR3 runs 14 residues. The V gene lost 4 bases and the J gene lost 4 bases, with 14 bases spanning the gap. DNA of the CDR3: TGTGCCAGCAGCTCCAAGCCCGGACCCTATGGCTACACCTTC. This gives the protein CASSSKPGPYGYTF.

This clonotype was found a few times. This chain joins TRBV6-2 or TRBV6-3 and TRBJ2-7, with unresolved D. Germline V CDR1 and CDR2: MNHEY, SVGEGT. Trimming took off 8 bases at V and 7 bases at J, with 18 bases between the two ends. The CDR3 has 13 amino acids. The DNA of the CDR3 is TGTGCCAGCTCCGCTACAGCCCTACGGGAGCAGTACGTC. It specifies CASSATALREQYV.

The chain uses TRBV27 and TRBJ1-4; 7 bases are shared with TRBD1. The germline V gene encodes CDR1 MNHEY and CDR2 SMNVEV (reference sequence). J was trimmed by 5 bases and V by 6 bases; bases with no gene match: 15. The CDR3 extends over 17 amino acids. CDR3 loop: CASRPPIGQDSNEKLFF. The CDR3 DNA reads TGTGCCAGCAGGCCTCCAATCGGACAGGACTCAAATGAAAAACTGTTTTTT.

This clonotype was seen a few times. The chain employs TRBV16 and TRBJ2-1; no clear D. This CDR3 comprises 15 residues. CDR1 is KGHSY and CDR2 is FQNENV in the germline V gene. Trimming left V 0 bases short and J 5 bases short, with 11 bases between. The CDR3 DNA reads as TGTGCCAGCAGCCAATCGGGCCCCAGCCACAATGAGCAGTTCTTC. Protein: CASSQSGPSHNEQFF.